This T cell receptor beta chain originates from a study of post-analysis software for immune sequencing data. Study results and limitations: When patients were compared with controls, 4 or 5 TRBV segments were more frequent, TRBV5-6, TRBV5-1 and TRBV20-1 among them. The normalized Chao1 diversity of multiple sclerosis patients was significantly lower than that of controls. Samples sharing a preparation batch grouped tightly together when assessed by F measure.

As for this clonotype: As yet, its antigen is unknown. The germline gene is not matched at one end of the junction; a read error may be the cause.

Every TCR beta cDNA library bore unique molecular identifiers. Starting from about 0.98 to 11 million T cells, the study yielded 500,000 or so cDNA molecules. TCRdb re-analysed the PCR reads in MiXCR, keeping a single row per CDR3 protein. The top ten clones hold around 5% of a sample with about 260,000 distinct CDR3 sequences, 36% of them seen once. From germline, CDR1 is SGHDT and CDR2 YYEEEE. This CDR3 spans 13 amino acids. The material sequenced was blood. The sequence was collected from a girl aged 5 to 17 with multiple sclerosis. This sequence joins TRBV5-6 and TRBJ2-5; D is uncertain. For the CDR3, the DNA is TGTACCAGCAGCTTGGGCCCTCAAGAGACCCAGTACTTC. Its translation is CTSSLGPQETQYF.